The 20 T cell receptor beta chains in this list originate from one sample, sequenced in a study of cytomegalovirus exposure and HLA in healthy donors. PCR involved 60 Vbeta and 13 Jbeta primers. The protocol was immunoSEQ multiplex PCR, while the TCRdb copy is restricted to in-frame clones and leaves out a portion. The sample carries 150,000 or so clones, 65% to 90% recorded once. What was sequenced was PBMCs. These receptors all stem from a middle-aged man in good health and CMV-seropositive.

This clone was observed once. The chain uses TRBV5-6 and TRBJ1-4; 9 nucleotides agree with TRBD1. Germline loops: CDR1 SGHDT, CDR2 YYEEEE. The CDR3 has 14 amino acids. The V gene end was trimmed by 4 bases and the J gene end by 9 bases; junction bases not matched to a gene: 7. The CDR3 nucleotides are TGTGCCAGCAGCCCGGGACAGGGAGAGAAAAAACTGTTTTTT. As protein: CASSPGQGEKKLFF.

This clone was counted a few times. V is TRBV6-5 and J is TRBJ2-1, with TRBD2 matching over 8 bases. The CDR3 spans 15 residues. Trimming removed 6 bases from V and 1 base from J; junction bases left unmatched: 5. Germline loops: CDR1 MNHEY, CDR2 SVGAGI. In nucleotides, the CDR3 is TGTGCCAGCAGAATAGCGGGACCTTCCTACAATGAGCAGTTCTTC. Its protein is CASRIAGPSYNEQFF.

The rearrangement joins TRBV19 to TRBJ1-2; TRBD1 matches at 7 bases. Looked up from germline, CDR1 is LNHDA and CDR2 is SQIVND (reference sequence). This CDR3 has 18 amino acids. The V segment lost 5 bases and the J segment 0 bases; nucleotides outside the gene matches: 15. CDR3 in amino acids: CASSPSRGQQIANYGYTF. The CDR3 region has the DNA TGTGCCAGTAGTCCCTCCCGGGGACAGCAAATAGCTAACTATGGCTACACCTTC.

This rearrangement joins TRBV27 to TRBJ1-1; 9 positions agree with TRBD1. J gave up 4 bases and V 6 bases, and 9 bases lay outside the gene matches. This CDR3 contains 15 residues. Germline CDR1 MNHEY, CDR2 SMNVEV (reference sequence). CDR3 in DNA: TGTGCCAGCAGGCGAGAACAGGGGGCCCCCACTGAAGCTTTCTTT. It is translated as CASRREQGAPTEAFF.

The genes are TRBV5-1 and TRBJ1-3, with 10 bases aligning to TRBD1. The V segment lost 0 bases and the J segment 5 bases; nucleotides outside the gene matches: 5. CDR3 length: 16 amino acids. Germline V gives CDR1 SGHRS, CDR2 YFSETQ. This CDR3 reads CASSLGDRGRRNTIYF. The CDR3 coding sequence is TGCGCCAGCAGCTTGGGGGACAGGGGTAGAAGAAACACCATATATTTT.

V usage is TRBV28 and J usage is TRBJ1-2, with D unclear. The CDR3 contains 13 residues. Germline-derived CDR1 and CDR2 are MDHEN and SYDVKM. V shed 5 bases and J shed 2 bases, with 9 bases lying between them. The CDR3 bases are TGTGCCAGCAGTCCCCCCCGGAACTATGGCTACACCTTC. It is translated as CASSPPRNYGYTF.

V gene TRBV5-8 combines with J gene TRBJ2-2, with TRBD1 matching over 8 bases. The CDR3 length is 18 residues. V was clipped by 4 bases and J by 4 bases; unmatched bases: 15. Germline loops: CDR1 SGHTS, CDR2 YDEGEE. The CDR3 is CASSLRQGLGTSTGELFF. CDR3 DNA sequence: TGTGCCAGCAGCCTCAGACAGGGGCTGGGGACGAGCACCGGGGAGCTGTTTTTT.

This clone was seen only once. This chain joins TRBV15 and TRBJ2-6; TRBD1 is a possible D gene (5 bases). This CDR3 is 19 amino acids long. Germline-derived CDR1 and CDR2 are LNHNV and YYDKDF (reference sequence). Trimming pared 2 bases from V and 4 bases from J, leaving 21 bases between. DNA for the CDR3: TGTGCCACCAGCAGATCGGCCCTCCCCCAGGGAACAGGGGCCAACGTCCTGACTTTC. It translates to CATSRSALPQGTGANVLTF.

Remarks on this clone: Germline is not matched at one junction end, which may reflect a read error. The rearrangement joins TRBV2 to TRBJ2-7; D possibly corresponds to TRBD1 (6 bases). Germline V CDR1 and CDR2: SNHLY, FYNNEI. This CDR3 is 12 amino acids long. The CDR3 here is CASSEDRLGQYF. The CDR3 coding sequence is TGTGCCAGCAGCGAAGACAGGTTAGGACAGTACTTC.

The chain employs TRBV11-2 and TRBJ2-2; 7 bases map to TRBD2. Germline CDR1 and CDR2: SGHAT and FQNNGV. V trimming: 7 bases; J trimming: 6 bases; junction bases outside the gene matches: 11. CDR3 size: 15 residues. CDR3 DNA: TGTGCCAGCAACCCTAGCGGACCGGGGGCCGGGGAGCTGTTTTTT. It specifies CASNPSGPGAGELFF.

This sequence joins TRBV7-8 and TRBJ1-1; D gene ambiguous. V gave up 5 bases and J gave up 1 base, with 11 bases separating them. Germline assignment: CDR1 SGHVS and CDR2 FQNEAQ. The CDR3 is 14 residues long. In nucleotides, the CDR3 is TGTGCCAGCAGCCCCCGGGTTGCGAACACTGAAGCTTTCTTT. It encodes CASSPRVANTEAFF.

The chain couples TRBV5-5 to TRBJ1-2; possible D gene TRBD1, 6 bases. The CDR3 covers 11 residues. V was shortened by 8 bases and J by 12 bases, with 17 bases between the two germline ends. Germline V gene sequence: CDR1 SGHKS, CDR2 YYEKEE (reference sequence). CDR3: CASQTQGSDTF. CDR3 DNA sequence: TGTGCCAGTCAAACGCAGGGGTCGGACACCTTC.

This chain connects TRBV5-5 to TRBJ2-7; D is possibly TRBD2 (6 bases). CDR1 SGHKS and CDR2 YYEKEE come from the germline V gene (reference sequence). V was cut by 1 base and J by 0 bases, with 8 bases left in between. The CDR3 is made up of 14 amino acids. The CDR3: CASSLRGNSYEQYV. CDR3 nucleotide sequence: TGTGCCAGCAGCTTGCGCGGGAACTCCTACGAGCAGTACGTC.

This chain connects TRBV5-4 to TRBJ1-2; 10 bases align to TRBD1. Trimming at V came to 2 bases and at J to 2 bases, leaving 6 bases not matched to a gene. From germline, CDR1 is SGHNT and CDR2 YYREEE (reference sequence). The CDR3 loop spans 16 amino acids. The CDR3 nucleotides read TGTGCCAGCAGCTTTGACAGGGGGCGTTTCAACTATGGCTACACCTTC. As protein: CASSFDRGRFNYGYTF. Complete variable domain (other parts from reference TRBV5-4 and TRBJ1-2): ETGVTQSPTHLIKTRGQQVTLRCSSQSGHNTVSWYQQALGQGPQFIFQYYREEENGRGNFPPRFSGLQFPNYSSELNVNALELDDSALYLCASSFDRGRFNYGYTFGSGTRLTVV.

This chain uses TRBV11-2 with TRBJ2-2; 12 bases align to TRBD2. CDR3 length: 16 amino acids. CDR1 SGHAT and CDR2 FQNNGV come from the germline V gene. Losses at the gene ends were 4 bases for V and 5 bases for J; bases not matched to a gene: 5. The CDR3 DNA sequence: TGTGCCAGCAGCTCCCCCCTAGCGGGGGGGACCGGGGAGCTGTTTTTT. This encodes CASSSPLAGGTGELFF.

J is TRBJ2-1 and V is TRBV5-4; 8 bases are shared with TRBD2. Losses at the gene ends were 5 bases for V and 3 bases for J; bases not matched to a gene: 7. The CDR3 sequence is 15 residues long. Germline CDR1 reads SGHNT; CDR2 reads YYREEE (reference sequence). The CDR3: CASRGLSGSYNEQFF. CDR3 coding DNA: TGTGCCAGCAGGGGTCTAAGCGGGAGCTACAATGAGCAGTTCTTC.

Here the CDR3 reads CASSLMWAGGAGNTIYF. CDR3 coding DNA: TGTGCCAGCAGCTTAATGTGGGCAGGGGGCGCAGGAAACACCATATATTTT. This chain links TRBV11-2 with TRBJ1-3; 8 bases are shared with TRBD1. The germline gives CDR1 SGHAT, CDR2 FQNNGV. The ends lost 2 bases at V and 4 bases at J; junction bases unmatched: 10. This CDR3 contains 17 residues.

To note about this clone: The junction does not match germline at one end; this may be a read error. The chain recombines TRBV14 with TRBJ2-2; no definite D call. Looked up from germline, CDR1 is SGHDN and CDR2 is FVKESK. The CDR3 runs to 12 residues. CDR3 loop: CASRHNSGELFF. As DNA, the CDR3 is TGTGCCAGCAGACACAACAGCGGGGAGCTGTTTTTT.

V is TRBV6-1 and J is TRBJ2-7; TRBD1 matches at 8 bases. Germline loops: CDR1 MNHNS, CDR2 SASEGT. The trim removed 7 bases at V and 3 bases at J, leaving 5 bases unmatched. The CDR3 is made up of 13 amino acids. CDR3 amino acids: CASTVDRDYEQYV. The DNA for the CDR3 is TGTGCCAGCACTGTGGACAGGGACTACGAGCAGTACGTC.

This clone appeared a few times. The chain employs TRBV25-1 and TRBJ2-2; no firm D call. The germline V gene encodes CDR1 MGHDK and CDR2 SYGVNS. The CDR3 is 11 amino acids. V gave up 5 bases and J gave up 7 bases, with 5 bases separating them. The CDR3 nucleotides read TGTGCCAGCAGTATATTCGGGGAGCTGTTTTTT. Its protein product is CASSIFGELFF.